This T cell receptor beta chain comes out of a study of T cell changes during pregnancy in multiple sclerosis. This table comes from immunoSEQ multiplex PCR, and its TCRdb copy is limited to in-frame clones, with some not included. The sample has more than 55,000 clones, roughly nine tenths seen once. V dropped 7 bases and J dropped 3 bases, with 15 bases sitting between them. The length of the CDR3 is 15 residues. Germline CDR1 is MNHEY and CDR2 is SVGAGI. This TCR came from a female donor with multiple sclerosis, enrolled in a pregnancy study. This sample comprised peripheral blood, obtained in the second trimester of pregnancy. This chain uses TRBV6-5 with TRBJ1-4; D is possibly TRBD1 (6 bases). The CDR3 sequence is CASMGAAAANEKLFF. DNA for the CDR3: TGTGCCAGCATGGGGGCGGCTGCAGCTAATGAAAAACTGTTTTTT.